Listed below are T cell receptor beta chains from one sample, sequenced in a study of blood T cell repertoires in COVID-19. Sequenced by immunoSEQ multiplex PCR; TCRdb stores in-frame clones only, minus some. Found here are 170,000 or so clones, approximately 85% of them singletons; the top ten hold around 6.2%. The sample comprised PBMCs or T cells enriched from blood (not recorded which). The origin of the receptors is a man aged 35-49 years who had recovered from COVID-19. Each CDR3 is given with its conserved first and last residue. Fields, in order: D gene, V gene, J gene, clone size, CDR3 DNA, CDR3 protein. The D gene is left open where the match is weak. Clone size is not always given. Where it is, it says once, few, many or a class for expanded clones.

>TRBD2|TRBV29-1|TRBJ2-3|-
TGCAGCGTTGACGGGACTAGCGGGAGTACCTCTAGCACAGATACGCAGTATTTT
CSVDGTSGSTSSTDTQYF
>TRBD2|TRBV7-9|TRBJ2-1|few
TGTGCCAGCAGCTCAGAGGAGACTAGCCACCTAGGGTCCTACAATGAGCAGTTCTTC
CASSSEETSHLGSYNEQFF
>-|TRBV29-1|TRBJ2-3|-
TGCAGCGTTGGGTACGCCGGGGTTTGGGATACGCAGTATTTT
CSVGYAGVWDTQYF
>TRBD1|TRBV19|TRBJ2-3|-
TGTGCCAGTAGTATGATGGGACAGGTTGGGGATACGCAGTATTTT
CASSMMGQVGDTQYF
>-|TRBV29-1|TRBJ2-3|-
TGCAGCGTTGATCTCCCCTCCCACATGATTGGGCACTGGGATACGCAGTATTTT
CSVDLPSHMIGHWDTQYF
>TRBD1|TRBV19|TRBJ1-2|-
TGTGCCAGTAGTTCAACCGCTCGACAGGGGAAGTATGGCTACACCTTC
CASSSTARQGKYGYTF
>TRBD1|TRBV15|TRBJ1-4|-
TGTGCCACCAGCACGACTCTACCGGGACAGGATGAAAAACTGTTTTTT
CATSTTLPGQDEKLFF
>-|TRBV5-4|TRBJ2-7|-
TGTGCCAGCAGCTCCTCACGGGACTACGAGCAGTACTTC
CASSSSRDYEQYF
>-|TRBV9|TRBJ2-2|-
TGTGCCAGCAGCGTAGCTCAGACCGGGGAGCTGTTTTTT
CASSVAQTGELFF
>TRBD2|TRBV19|TRBJ2-2|-
TGTGCCAGTAGCATACGAGCGGGGGGGACCGGGGAGCTGTTTTTT
CASSIRAGGTGELFF
>-|TRBV6-4|TRBJ1-2|once
TGTGCCAGCAGTGACGCAGGGTATGGCTACACCTTC
CASSDAGYGYTF
>-|TRBV20-1|TRBJ1-2|-
TGCAGTGCTATAGGAGGGGATGGCTACACCTTC
CSAIGGDGYTF
>-|TRBV6-5|TRBJ1-1|-
TGTGCCAGCCCAGGAGGTACTGAAGCTTTCTTT
CASPGGTEAFF
>-|TRBV3-1/TRBV3-2|TRBJ1-1|few
TGTGCCAGCAGCCAAGTCGGGGGGACTGAAGCTTTCTTT
CASSQVGGTEAFF
>-|TRBV7-3|TRBJ1-5|-
TGTGCCAGCAGCTTAAAGGCGGGCAGGGGTAGCAATCAGCCCCAGCATTTT
CASSLKAGRGSNQPQHF
>TRBD1|TRBV27|TRBJ1-2|-
TGTGCCAGCAGTTCGATATCGGGACAGGGTACTGTAGGCTACACCTTC
CASSSISGQGTVGYTF
>TRBD2|TRBV11-1|TRBJ2-5|-
TGTGCCAGCAGCAAAGGGAGGGACGGCACAGCGACCCAGTACTTC
CASSKGRDGTATQYF
>-|TRBV9|TRBJ1-1|-
TGTGCCAGCAGCCCTGGCGGGGCGGAGTACAACACTGAAGCTTTCTTT
CASSPGGAEYNTEAFF
>-|TRBV29-1|TRBJ1-2|-
TGCAGCGTTGAAATGTTGAGAAGAGGCTACACCTTC
CSVEMLRRGYTF
>TRBD2|TRBV5-1|TRBJ2-1|-
TGCGCCAGCACCCCGGGGGGAGGGTTAGGATCTGAGCAGTTCTTC
CASTPGGGLGSEQFF
>-|TRBV28|TRBJ1-2|-
TGTGCCAGCAGTTTAGGCAGATACTATGGCTACACCTTC
CASSLGRYYGYTF
>TRBD1|TRBV23-1|TRBJ1-5|once
TGCGCCAGCCCTAGTAGCAAACCGGGACAGGGAAGGGGGATATGCCAGCCCCAGCATTTT
CASPSSKPGQGRGICQPQHF
>TRBD2|TRBV10-3|TRBJ2-1|-
TGTGCCATCAGTGAGAGGAAGACTAGCGGGAGTGAGCAGTTCTTC
CAISERKTSGSEQFF
>TRBD2|TRBV7-9|TRBJ2-1|-
TGTGCCAGCAGCTTCCTAGCGGGGAGCTCCTACAATGAGCAGTTCTTC
CASSFLAGSSYNEQFF
>TRBD2|TRBV5-1|TRBJ2-1|-
TGCGCCAGCAGCTTGGCTGGCGGGAGTATGTACAATGAGCAGTTCTTC
CASSLAGGSMYNEQFF
>-|TRBV7-3|TRBJ1-1|once
TGTGCCAGCAGCCCTACAGGACCCATGAACACTGAAGCTTTCTTT
CASSPTGPMNTEAFF
>TRBD2|TRBV7-2|TRBJ2-2|few
TGTGCCAGCAGCCTTTCGGGACTAGCGGGGTGGACCGGGGAGCTGTTTTTT
CASSLSGLAGWTGELFF
>-|TRBV21-1|TRBJ2-7|once
TGTGCCAGCAGCAAAGCGCTAACAGGGGGTGAGCAGTACTTC
CASSKALTGGEQYF
>TRBD1|TRBV5-6|TRBJ2-1|-
TGTGCCAGCAGCTCGGGACAGAGGGGTGGGTACAATGAGCAGTTCTTC
CASSSGQRGGYNEQFF
>TRBD1|TRBV19|TRBJ1-1|-
TGTGCCAGTAGTATGACGGGGACAGGCACTGAAGCTTTCTTT
CASSMTGTGTEAFF
>-|TRBV7-2|TRBJ2-5|-
TGTGCCAGCAGCTCTATGGTCCAAGAGACCCAGTACTTC
CASSSMVQETQYF
>-|TRBV7-6|TRBJ1-6|-
TGTGCCAGCAGCTTGGGGGGTAATTCACCCCTCCACTTT
CASSLGGNSPLHF
>TRBD1|TRBV7-2|TRBJ1-5|-
TGTGCCAGCAGCTTGCAGGGGGGCACCAATCAGCCCCAGCATTTT
CASSLQGGTNQPQHF